This T cell receptor beta chain was sequenced during a study of cytomegalovirus exposure and HLA in healthy donors. 13 Jbeta primers and 60 Vbeta primers were used for the PCR. Data came from immunoSEQ multiplex PCR; TCRdb stores just in-frame clones and leaves some out. Here the sample spans some 120,000 clones, more than 65% being singletons. This CDR3 comprises 13 residues. Germline CDR1 reads MNHNS; CDR2 reads SASEGT. Trimming took 2 bases from V and 6 from J, leaving 11 bases between them. The origin of this receptor is a woman aged 18-29 years in good health and CMV-seropositive. This chain joins TRBV6-1 and TRBJ2-7, with D possibly matching TRBD2 (5 bases). Sequenced material: PBMCs. In DNA, the CDR3 is TGTGCCAGCAGTGAAATAGTAGGGAGCGAGCAGTACTTC. Translation gives CASSEIVGSEQYF.